These 28 T cell receptor beta chains came from one sample sequenced in a study of blood T cell repertoires in COVID-19. Sequencing was performed with immunoSEQ multiplex PCR; in TCRdb, only in-frame clones are kept and a portion is missing. This table has 150,000 to 200,000 clones, around 89% appearing once. Sequencing input: peripheral blood. Receptors originate from a human donor in a cohort sampled during active COVID-19.

In DNA, the CDR3 is TGCGCCAGCAGCCAAGATCCCCCTAGCGGGAGTTTCGATGAGCAGTTCTTC. As protein: CASSQDPPSGSFDEQFF. The chain uses TRBV4-3 and TRBJ2-1, with TRBD2 identical over 10 bases. The J segment lost 8 bases and the V segment lost 0 bases, leaving 10 bases of the junction unmatched. Germline CDR1 LGHNA, CDR2 YSLEER. The CDR3 spans 17 residues.

This rearrangement joins TRBV11-2 to TRBJ2-1, with 11 bases lining up with TRBD2. The germline gives CDR1 SGHAT, CDR2 FQNNGV. J was trimmed by 4 bases and V by 3 bases; bases with no gene match: 5. This CDR3 contains 16 residues. In nucleotides, the CDR3 is TGTGCCAGCAGCTTTCGGGGGACTAGCGGATACAATGAGCAGTTCTTC. It specifies CASSFRGTSGYNEQFF.

This clone was counted once. The rearrangement uses TRBV5-1 and TRBJ2-5; 7 nucleotides align to TRBD2. J lost 4 bases, V lost 0 bases, and 9 bases had no gene match. Germline assignment: CDR1 SGHRS and CDR2 YFSETQ. The CDR3 contains 16 residues. The CDR3 nucleotides are TGCGCCAGCAGCTTGGTGGGAGGGTTGAGGTCAGAGACCCAGTACTTC. Protein product: CASSLVGGLRSETQYF.

V usage is TRBV5-1 and J usage is TRBJ1-6; a weak D match, TRBD1 (5 bases). The germline V gene has CDR1 SGHRS and CDR2 YFSETQ. V dropped 4 bases and J dropped 6 bases, with 8 bases sitting between them. The CDR3 runs to 13 residues. CDR3 protein: CASSLDSNSPLHF. The DNA for the CDR3 is TGCGCCAGCAGCCTAGACAGTAATTCACCCCTCCACTTT.

The table lists this clone with a few counts. This chain links TRBV30 with TRBJ1-3, with no clear D. There are 14 residues in the CDR3. With 4 bases removed from V and 0 bases from J, the gap between germline ends came to 10 bases. Per the germline V gene, CDR1 is GTSNPN and CDR2 is SVGIG (reference sequence). Written as DNA, the CDR3 is TGTGCCTGGAAGCTTGGCGGCTCTGGAAACACCATATATTTT. Its translation: CAWKLGGSGNTIYF.

The V and J genes are TRBV5-6 and TRBJ2-1; maybe TRBD1 (5 bases). Germline loops: CDR1 SGHDT, CDR2 YYEEEE. The V gene lost 0 bases and the J gene lost 0 bases, with 13 bases spanning the gap. This CDR3 has 17 amino acids. The CDR3 loop reads CASSLALTDSSYNEQFF. For the CDR3, the DNA is TGTGCCAGCAGCTTGGCCCTGACCGACAGCTCCTACAATGAGCAGTTCTTC. Based on the CDR3 plus reference TRBV5-6 and TRBJ2-1, the full variable domain is DAGVTQSPTHLIKTRGQQVTLRCSPKSGHDTVSWYQQALGQGPQFIFQYYEEEERQRGNFPDRFSGHQFPNYSSELNVNALLLGDSALYLCASSLALTDSSYNEQFFGPGTRLTVL.

The chain is built from TRBV9 and TRBJ2-7, with D possibly TRBD1 on 6 matching bases. V lost 0 bases, J lost 4 bases, and 11 bases lay in between. CDR3 length equals 14 residues. CDR1 is SGDLS and CDR2 is YYNGEE in the germline V gene. The CDR3 DNA sequence: TGTGCCAGCAGCGTAGGGCAGGGGCAGTACGAGCAGTACTTC. It translates to CASSVGQGQYEQYF.

The V call is TRBV7-2, the J call TRBJ2-7; 7 nucleotides line up with TRBD1. Trimming took 4 bases from V and 5 from J; bases not matched to a gene: 8. CDR1 and CDR2 (germline): SGHTA, FQGNSA. The CDR3 runs to 14 residues. The CDR3 is CASSSSTGFNEQYF. CDR3 coding DNA: TGTGCCAGCAGCTCCTCGACAGGGTTCAACGAGCAGTACTTC.

This rearrangement joins TRBV27 to TRBJ2-1, with D tentatively TRBD1 (6 bases). Trimming took off 5 bases at V and 4 bases at J, with 18 bases between the two ends. CDR3 length equals 16 residues. Per the germline V gene, CDR1 is MNHEY and CDR2 is SMNVEV (reference sequence). This CDR3 is CASSISVPRGYNEQFF. CDR3 DNA: TGTGCCAGCAGTATAAGTGTGCCCAGGGGATACAATGAGCAGTTCTTC.

This chain links TRBV7-2 with TRBJ2-5; D possibly corresponds to TRBD1 (6 bases). This CDR3 is 14 amino acids long. Germline-derived CDR1 and CDR2 are SGHTA and FQGNSA. Trimming shortened V by 4 bases and J by 4 bases, and 13 bases separated the two germline ends. DNA for the CDR3: TGTGCCAGCAGCTCACAGGGAAGGGGAGAGACCCAGTACTTC. The encoded protein is CASSSQGRGETQYF.

The chain has TRBV7-2 and TRBJ2-7; maybe TRBD2 (6 bases). V was clipped by 5 bases and J by 6 bases, with 14 bases between them. The V gene's germline CDR1 is SGHTA and CDR2 FQGNSA. The CDR3 is made up of 13 amino acids. The CDR3 DNA reads as TGTGCCAGCAGCCGGGACTCCCTACGCGAGCAGTACTTC. Protein sequence: CASSRDSLREQYF.

There are a few counts of this clone. The chain combines TRBV10-3 with TRBJ1-4; 8 positions match TRBD1. Looked up from germline, CDR1 is ENHRY and CDR2 is SYGVKD. The CDR3 has 15 amino acids. The trim removed 0 bases at V and 5 bases at J, leaving 2 bases unmatched. The CDR3 region has the DNA TGTGCCATCAGTGAGTCGAGGACAGGGAATGAAAAACTGTTTTTT. Its protein is CAISESRTGNEKLFF.

CDR3 nucleotides: TGCGCCAGCAGCAACACCCCGGGGGGCGGGGGTGAAAAACTGTTTTTT. Translated: CASSNTPGGGGEKLFF. V usage is TRBV5-1 and J usage is TRBJ1-4; D is perhaps TRBD1 (6 bases). Germline loops: CDR1 SGHRS, CDR2 YFSETQ. V was clipped by 4 bases and J by 7 bases, with 20 bases between them. The CDR3 length is 16 residues.

The V and J genes are TRBV5-1 and TRBJ2-7; TRBD2 agrees at 11 bases. V gave up 0 bases and J gave up 3 bases; unmatched junction bases: 8. This CDR3 comprises 17 residues. Germline V gene sequence: CDR1 SGHRS, CDR2 YFSETQ. CDR3 loop: CASSLGPGTSGLYEQYF. The CDR3 DNA reads as TGCGCCAGCAGCTTGGGGCCTGGGACTAGCGGTCTCTACGAGCAGTACTTC.

In this sample, this clone turned up a few times. The V call is TRBV4-3, the J call TRBJ2-3, with TRBD1 matching over 7 bases. J gave up 4 bases and V 1 base, and 8 bases lay outside the gene matches. This CDR3 is 16 amino acids long. Germline CDR1 is LGHNA and CDR2 is YSLEER. CDR3 sequence reads: CASSQVRGLGADTQYF. Written as DNA, the CDR3 is TGCGCCAGCAGCCAAGTTAGGGGGCTAGGCGCAGATACGCAGTATTTT.

The gene calls are TRBV5-4 and TRBJ2-1; TRBD1 matches 9 bases. This CDR3 spans 15 amino acids. Germline values: CDR1 SGHNT, CDR2 YYREEE (reference sequence). With 3 bases clipped from V and 2 bases from J, the junction kept 3 bases outside the gene matches. The CDR3 loop reads CASSSGQGPYNEQFF. The CDR3 DNA reads TGTGCCAGCAGCTCCGGACAGGGGCCCTACAATGAGCAGTTCTTC.

This clone showed up just once. J is TRBJ2-7 and V is TRBV29-1; D perhaps matches TRBD2 (5 bases). The V end lost 4 bases, the J end lost 3 bases, and 16 bases lay between the germline ends. Germline CDR1 reads SQVTM; CDR2 reads ANQGSEA. The CDR3 is 14 residues long. The CDR3 DNA reads as TGCAGCGTTGTACCCGGTAGAGAGGGCTACGAGCAGTACTTC. Its translation is CSVVPGREGYEQYF.

The V gene is TRBV5-1, the J gene TRBJ1-2; possibly TRBD1 for D (6 bases). This CDR3 region has 15 residues. The germline CDR1 and CDR2 sequences are SGHRS and YFSETQ. Trimming removed 4 bases at V and 1 base at J, with 14 bases between. The CDR3 sequence: CASSRSRGYNYGYTF. The CDR3 bases are TGCGCCAGCAGCAGAAGCAGGGGTTATAACTATGGCTACACCTTC.

The chain couples TRBV30 to TRBJ2-7; the match to TRBD2 covers 11 bases. V lost 0 bases and J lost 2; bases outside the gene matches: 6. Germline V gene sequence: CDR1 GTSNPN, CDR2 SVGIG (reference sequence). The CDR3 has 16 amino acids. The CDR3 is CAWSVKLAGATYEQYF. The CDR3 nucleotides read TGTGCCTGGAGTGTAAAACTAGCGGGGGCTACCTACGAGCAGTACTTC.

The chain links TRBV5-1 to TRBJ1-4, with unresolved D. From germline, CDR1 is SGHRS and CDR2 YFSETQ. The CDR3 extends over 14 amino acids. Trimming took 7 bases from V and 4 from J, leaving 14 bases between them. The CDR3 DNA is TGCGCCAGCCGCCTTAGCGGGATTAATGAAAAACTGTTTTTT. This encodes CASRLSGINEKLFF.

The chain carries TRBV3-1 (or the pseudogene TRBV3-2) and TRBJ2-7; 9 nucleotides line up with TRBD1. Looked up from germline, CDR1 is LGHDT and CDR2 is YNNKEL (reference sequence). This CDR3 is 12 amino acids long. Losses at the gene ends were 7 bases for V and 8 bases for J; bases not matched to a gene: 6. DNA of the CDR3: TGTGCCAGCACCTTGACAGGGGGAAAGCAGTACTTC. It translates to CASTLTGGKQYF.

V and J are TRBV18 and TRBJ2-7, with D perhaps TRBD1 (7 bases). CDR1 is KGHSH and CDR2 is LQKENI in the germline V gene. The CDR3 covers 15 residues. Trimming stripped 2 bases from V and 6 bases from J, with 17 bases between. CDR3: CASSPYAGQFSEQYF. The CDR3 DNA reads as TGTGCCAGCTCACCATACGCGGGACAGTTCAGCGAGCAGTACTTC.

The chain couples TRBV27 to TRBJ2-7; 7 bases align to TRBD1. CDR3 length: 13 amino acids. The V segment lost 3 bases and the J segment 5 bases; nucleotides outside the gene matches: 4. CDR1 and CDR2 from the germline V gene are MNHEY and SMNVEV (reference sequence). CDR3 sequence: CASSFVRGNEQYF. For the CDR3, the DNA is TGTGCCAGCAGTTTTGTCAGGGGGAACGAGCAGTACTTC.

The chain couples TRBV2 to TRBJ2-7, with TRBD1 matching 8 bases. With 5 bases clipped from V and 0 bases from J, the junction kept 6 bases outside the gene matches. This CDR3 is built from 15 residues. Germline CDR1 is SNHLY and CDR2 is FYNNEI. CDR3 DNA: TGTGCCAGCAGTTCCGAAGACAGGGGCTCCTACGAGCAGTACTTC. The encoded protein is CASSSEDRGSYEQYF.

The chain employs TRBV21-1 and TRBJ1-1; TRBD1 is taken as the D call from the table, unchecked against the DNA. TRBV21-1 is designated a pseudogene. The CDR3 has 15 residues. CDR3: CASNRTGDTNTEAFF. The CDR3 nucleotides read TGTGCCAGCAACCGGACAGGGGACACGAACACTGAAGCTTTCTTT.

Only a few counts were recorded for this clone. This chain uses TRBV3-1 (or the pseudogene TRBV3-2) with TRBJ1-3; D is unclear. The V gene lost 0 bases and the J gene lost 1 base, with 13 bases spanning the gap. CDR3 length: 17 residues. Germline lookup yields CDR1 LGHDT and CDR2 YNNKEL (reference sequence). The CDR3 loop is CASSQDLWQSSGNTIYF. For the CDR3, the DNA is TGTGCCAGCAGCCAAGATCTTTGGCAATCATCTGGAAACACCATATATTTT.

The chain carries TRBV6-5 and TRBJ1-1; 7 bases agree with TRBD1. The CDR3 is 16 amino acids. Germline assignment: CDR1 MNHEY and CDR2 SVGAGI. Trimming took 0 bases from V and 6 from J; bases not matched to a gene: 10. CDR3 nucleotide sequence: TGTGCCAGCAGTTACTCGAGAGGCACAGGGGACCCTGAAGCTTTCTTT. The encoded protein is CASSYSRGTGDPEAFF.

This clone was picked up one time. The chain recombines TRBV19 with TRBJ1-5; 7 nucleotides line up with TRBD1. The CDR3 sequence is 13 residues long. In germline, CDR1 is LNHDA, CDR2 SQIVND (reference sequence). V lost 5 bases, J lost 5 bases, and 3 bases stayed unmatched. CDR3 nucleotides: TGTGCCAGTAGTGATCAGGGGGATCAGCCCCAGCATTTT. Residues: CASSDQGDQPQHF.